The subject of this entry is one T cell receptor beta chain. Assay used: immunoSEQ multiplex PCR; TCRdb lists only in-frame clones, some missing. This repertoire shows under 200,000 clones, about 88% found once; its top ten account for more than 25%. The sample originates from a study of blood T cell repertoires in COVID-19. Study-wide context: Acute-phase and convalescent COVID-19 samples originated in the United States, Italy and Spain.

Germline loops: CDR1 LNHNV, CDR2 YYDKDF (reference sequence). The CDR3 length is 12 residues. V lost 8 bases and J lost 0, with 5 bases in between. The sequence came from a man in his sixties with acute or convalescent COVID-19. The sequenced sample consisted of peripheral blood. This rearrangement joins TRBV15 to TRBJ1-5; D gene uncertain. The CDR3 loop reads CATRDSNQPQHF. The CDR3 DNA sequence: TGTGCCACCCGAGATAGCAATCAGCCCCAGCATTTT.